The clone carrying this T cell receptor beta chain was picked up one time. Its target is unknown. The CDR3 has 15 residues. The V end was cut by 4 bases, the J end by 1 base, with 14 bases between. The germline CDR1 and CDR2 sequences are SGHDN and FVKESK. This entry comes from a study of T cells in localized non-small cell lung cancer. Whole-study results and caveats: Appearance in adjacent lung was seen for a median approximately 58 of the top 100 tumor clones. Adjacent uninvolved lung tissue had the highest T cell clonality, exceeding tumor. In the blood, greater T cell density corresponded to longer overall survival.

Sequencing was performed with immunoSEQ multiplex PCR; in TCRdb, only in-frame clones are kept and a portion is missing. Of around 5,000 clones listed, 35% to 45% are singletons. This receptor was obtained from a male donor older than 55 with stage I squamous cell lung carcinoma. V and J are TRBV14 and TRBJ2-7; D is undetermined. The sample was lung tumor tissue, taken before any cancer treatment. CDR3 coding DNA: TGTGCCAGCAGCCTCCACACCGGGCCATCCTACGAGCAGTACTTC. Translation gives CASSLHTGPSYEQYF.